This record concerns one T cell receptor (beta chain) sequence. Antigen: not known. This entry is derived from a study of long-term antiretroviral therapy in people with HIV. Study outcomes and limitations: Blood was collected between the mid-2000s and the late 2010s, possibly under older ART regimens.

It was in the United States that all participants with HIV were treated. Assay version v3.0 of immunoSEQ was used, and it was run at survey level. Clones were read by immunoSEQ multiplex PCR, and TCRdb kept only the in-frame ones, dropping some. The data show more than 25,000 clones, roughly 80% seen once. CDR1 MNHEY and CDR2 SMNVEV come from the germline V gene (reference sequence). The V gene lost 1 base and the J gene lost 5 bases, with 8 bases spanning the gap. This CDR3 has 13 amino acids. This specimen consisted of unsorted PBMCs, obtained 3 years after starting antiretroviral therapy. This chain links TRBV27 with TRBJ2-5; tentative D call: TRBD2 (6 bases). The clonotype comes from a man aged 40-50 years with HIV. Here the CDR3 DNA reads TGTGCCAGCAGTTTATTTGCGGGGGAGACCCAGTACTTC. This encodes CASSLFAGETQYF.